The 24 T cell receptor beta chains presented below share a single source sample, sequenced in a study of T cells in Graves' hyperthyroidism and ophthalmopathy. Regions amplified from RNA transcripts were the TCR beta CDR3 regions. Primed by the HTBI set, a first-round RT-PCR was run on the TCR CDR3. One entry per CDR3 protein, called by TCRdb with MiXCR from the multiplex PCR reads. This table has about 290,000 distinct CDR3 sequences, approximately 19% appearing once. Sequencing used blood. The receptors shown here come from a man in his forties or fifties with Graves' ophthalmopathy.

This clonotype was recorded at least ten times. The rearrangement joins TRBV28 to TRBJ2-7; D perhaps matches TRBD2 (6 bases). The CDR3 runs 16 residues. Trimming left V 7 bases short and J 2 bases short, with 21 bases between. CDR1 is MDHEN and CDR2 is SYDVKM in the germline V gene. CDR3 nucleotide sequence: TGTGCCAGCAAGGAGACTGGCGGGGAAAACCCCTACGAGCAGTACTTC. Its protein is CASKETGGENPYEQYF. Looking up the rest from reference TRBV28 and TRBJ2-7 gives the full variable domain: DVKVTQSSRYLVKRTGEKVFLECVQDMDHENMFWYRQDPGLGLRLIYFSYDVKMKEKGDIPEGYSVSREKKERFSLILESASTNQTSMYLCASKETGGENPYEQYFGPGTRLTVT.

This clonotype has ten or more counts. The V call is TRBV28, the J call TRBJ2-3; a weak D match, TRBD1 (6 bases). The CDR3 has 15 amino acids. V was cut by 2 bases and J by 6 bases, with 15 bases left in between. CDR1 and CDR2 from the germline V gene are MDHEN and SYDVKM. CDR3 coding DNA: TGTGCCAGCAGTTTAAAGGCGACAGGCAGGGATACGCAGTATTTT. It is translated as CASSLKATGRDTQYF.

The chain couples TRBV30 to TRBJ1-6, with D perhaps matching TRBD1 (5 bases). The CDR3 sequence is 14 residues long. Trimming cost V 3 bases and J 7 bases, with 13 bases left between them. CDR1 and CDR2 (germline): GTSNPN, SVGIG (reference sequence). CDR3 amino acids: CAWRTGTLNSPLHF. Here the CDR3 DNA reads TGTGCCTGGAGAACCGGGACCCTAAATTCACCCCTCCACTTT.

The sample holds a few counts of this clonotype. V gene TRBV15 combines with J gene TRBJ1-1; weak D call: TRBD1 (6 bases). V lost 3 bases, J lost 7 bases, and 6 bases lay in between. The length of the CDR3 is 11 residues. Germline assignment: CDR1 LNHNV and CDR2 YYDKDF (reference sequence). The CDR3 nucleotides are TGTGCCACCAGCAGGACAGGTGAAGCTTTCTTT. Its translation: CATSRTGEAFF.

This clonotype occurred many times. This chain joins TRBV2 and TRBJ2-2; TRBD2 matches 13 bases. Germline CDR1 SNHLY, CDR2 FYNNEI. The CDR3 contains 18 residues. Trimming cost V 6 bases and J 4 bases; bases outside gene matches: 11. CDR3 in DNA: TGTGCCAGCAGGCCACTAGCGGGAGGGACCGGGAGCACCGGGGAGCTGTTTTTT. Protein sequence: CASRPLAGGTGSTGELFF.

This clonotype was detected only once. Possible read error: a much larger clone is one base away. The V gene is TRBV14, the J gene TRBJ2-1; 12 bases are a match to TRBD2. Germline-derived CDR1 and CDR2 are SGHDN and FVKESK. This CDR3 contains 16 residues. CDR3 nucleotides: TGTGCCAACAGCCTGGGACTAGCGGGTAACGTCGATGAGCAGTTCTTC. It specifies CANSLGLAGNVDEQFF. Supplemented by reference TRBV14 and TRBJ2-1, the full variable domain reads EAGVTQFPSHSVIEKGQTVTLRCDPISGHDNLYWYRRVMGKEIKFLLHFVKESKQDESGMPNNRFLAERTGGTYSTLKVQPAELEDSGVYFCANSLGLAGNVDEQFFGPGTRLTVL.

The rearrangement links TRBV2 to TRBJ1-5; possibly TRBD1 for D (6 bases). V lost 6 bases and J 7 bases, leaving 19 bases between the germline ends. Germline assignment: CDR1 SNHLY and CDR2 FYNNEI. This CDR3 has 15 residues. CDR3: CASRDDRRGAQPQHF. Written as DNA, the CDR3 is TGTGCCAGCAGAGACGACAGACGGGGGGCCCAGCCCCAGCATTTT. Combining the CDR3 with reference TRBV2 and TRBJ1-5 gives the whole variable domain EPEVTQTPSHQVTQMGQEVILRCVPISNHLYFYWYRQILGQKVEFLVSFYNNEISEKSEIFDDQFSVERPDGSNFTLKIRSTKLEDSAMYFCASRDDRRGAQPQHFGDGTRLSIL.

This clonotype was detected many times. The chain couples TRBV4-1 to TRBJ1-1, with D uncertain. V lost 3 bases, J lost 2 bases, and 7 bases lay in between. The germline V gene encodes CDR1 MGHRA and CDR2 YSYEKL. The CDR3 extends over 13 amino acids. DNA of the CDR3: TGCGCCAGCAGCCATAGCGGAAACACTGAAGCTTTCTTT. This codes for CASSHSGNTEAFF.

This clonotype was observed at least ten times. The rearrangement uses TRBV5-1 and TRBJ2-3; 9 nucleotides match TRBD2. The CDR3 covers 15 residues. The germline CDR1 and CDR2 sequences are SGHRS and YFSETQ. V was clipped by 5 bases and J by 6 bases; unmatched bases: 10. The CDR3 loop reads CASRVASGAVDTQYF. The CDR3 coding sequence is TGCGCCAGCAGAGTGGCTAGCGGGGCGGTGGATACGCAGTATTTT.

To note about this clonotype: A single base separates this from a much larger clone, so it may be a read error. The genes are TRBV28 and TRBJ1-2, with D possibly matching TRBD1 (5 bases). This CDR3 comprises 15 residues. Trimming removed 7 bases from V and 7 bases from J, with 22 bases in between. CDR1 and CDR2 from the germline V gene are MDHEN and SYDVKM. In DNA form, the CDR3 reads TGTGCCAGCACCGGGATGGGGGAGAGAGGCTGTGGCTACACCTTC. This encodes CASTGMGERGCGYTF.

This clonotype was recorded at least ten times. This chain connects TRBV20-1 to TRBJ2-5; possible D gene TRBD1, 5 bases. The CDR3 has 12 residues. Per germline, CDR1 DFQATT and CDR2 SNEGSKA (reference sequence). V dropped 5 bases and J dropped 4 bases, with 11 bases sitting between them. The DNA for the CDR3 is TGCAGTGCTCTCGTAAGGGGAGAGACCCAGTACTTC. Translation gives CSALVRGETQYF.

This clonotype appeared a few times. An end of the junction differs from the germline gene, which may be a read error. The chain links TRBV3-1 to TRBJ2-1; 7 nucleotides match TRBD2. Germline V CDR1 and CDR2: LGHDT, YNNKEL (reference sequence). The CDR3 loop spans 16 amino acids. CDR3 region: CSSSPFLAGLDNEQFF. The CDR3 DNA follows: TGTTCCAGCAGCCCTTTCTTAGCGGGTCTCGACAATGAGCAGTTCTTC.

This clonotype has more than one count but fewer than ten. CDR3 DNA sequence: TGCGCCAGCAGGAGGGACGACTACGAGCAGTACTTC. Protein sequence: CASRRDDYEQYF. This rearrangement joins TRBV5-1 to TRBJ2-7, with D perhaps matching TRBD1 or TRBD2 (5 bases each). The CDR3 is 12 amino acids. Germline V lookup: CDR1 SGHRS, CDR2 YFSETQ. V lost 5 bases and J lost 3, with 9 bases in between.

The chain couples TRBV19 to TRBJ1-5; D gene unclear. V shed 4 bases and J shed 2 bases, with 12 bases lying between them. The CDR3 consists of 15 residues. Per germline, CDR1 LNHDA and CDR2 SQIVND (reference sequence). CDR3 residues: CASSNPTAGNQPQHF. The CDR3 coding sequence is TGTGCCAGTAGTAACCCCACAGCGGGCAATCAGCCCCAGCATTTT.

The chain combines TRBV12-3 or TRBV12-4 with TRBJ2-2, with a weak D call TRBD1 (6 bases). Trimming took off 4 bases at V and 4 bases at J, with 13 bases between the two ends. The CDR3 loop spans 15 amino acids. CDR3 coding DNA: TGTGCCAGCAGTTATTCCGGGACACGCACCGGGGAGCTGTTTTTT. This gives the protein CASSYSGTRTGELFF.

This rearrangement joins TRBV29-1 to TRBJ2-7, with 8 nucleotides matching TRBD2. Germline CDR1 reads SQVTM; CDR2 reads ANQGSEA. This CDR3 region has 13 residues. Trimming cost V 6 bases and J 3 bases; bases outside gene matches: 7. The CDR3: CSVIGRGGYEQYF. For the CDR3, the DNA is TGCAGCGTGATCGGGAGGGGCGGCTACGAGCAGTACTTC.

The chain uses TRBV20-1 and TRBJ1-5; 7 nucleotides line up with TRBD1. Germline CDR1 reads DFQATT; CDR2 reads SNEGSKA (reference sequence). The CDR3 is made up of 15 amino acids. J lost 2 bases, V lost 6 bases, and 10 bases had no gene match. DNA for the CDR3: TGCAGTGCGATAGGACAGGCCTGGCGCAATCAGCCCCAGCATTTT. Translating gives CSAIGQAWRNQPQHF.

This clonotype occurred a few times. The rearrangement joins TRBV6-9 to TRBJ2-5; D may be TRBD1 (6 bases). The CDR3 contains 14 residues. CDR1 and CDR2 (germline): MNHGY, SVAAGI. V lost 3 bases, J lost 2 bases, and 10 bases lay in between. In nucleotides, the CDR3 is TGTGCCAGCAGTTACGTCAGGGGACAAGAGACCCAGTACTTC. This sequence encodes CASSYVRGQETQYF.

This clonotype appeared many times. The chain uses TRBV3-1 and TRBJ2-7, with D unclear. Germline CDR1 LGHDT, CDR2 YNNKEL (reference sequence). Trimming took 1 base from V and 2 from J, leaving 3 bases between them. The CDR3 extends over 12 amino acids. The CDR3 sequence: CASSQVPYEQYF. In nucleotides, the CDR3 is TGTGCCAGCAGCCAAGTTCCCTACGAGCAGTACTTC.

This clonotype was seen more than once but under ten times. This chain connects TRBV19 to TRBJ1-5; tentatively, D is TRBD1 (6 bases). The CDR3 is 14 amino acids. Trimming removed 6 bases at V and 5 bases at J, with 14 bases between. Germline V gives CDR1 LNHDA, CDR2 SQIVND (reference sequence). The CDR3 DNA follows: TGTGCCAGTAGGCTGACAGGCCAGGATCAGCCCCAGCATTTT. Amino acid sequence: CASRLTGQDQPQHF.

V gene TRBV9 combines with J gene TRBJ2-7; 7 bases align to TRBD1. CDR3 length equals 15 residues. Germline values: CDR1 SGDLS, CDR2 YYNGEE. Losses at the gene ends were 0 bases for V and 2 bases for J; bases not matched to a gene: 5. CDR3 region: CASSVGGQTPYEQYF. Here the CDR3 DNA reads TGTGCCAGCAGCGTAGGGGGACAGACCCCCTACGAGCAGTACTTC.

A few counts support this clonotype. The genes are TRBV27 and TRBJ2-7; D may be TRBD2 (5 bases). The V and J ends lost 2 bases and 4 bases respectively, with 12 bases between them. The germline gives CDR1 MNHEY, CDR2 SMNVEV (reference sequence). The CDR3 loop spans 14 amino acids. The DNA for the CDR3 is TGTGCCAGCAGTTTAACGGGGAATCTATACGAGCAGTACTTC. Amino acids: CASSLTGNLYEQYF.

The rearrangement joins TRBV28 to TRBJ2-3; 8 nucleotides align to TRBD1. CDR1 and CDR2 from the germline V gene are MDHEN and SYDVKM. There are 16 residues in the CDR3. V lost 3 bases and J lost 6; bases outside the gene matches: 11. CDR3 in DNA: TGTGCCAGCAGTTTCTATACAGGGGGTTTCTCGGATACGCAGTATTTT. Translated, it gives CASSFYTGGFSDTQYF.

This clonotype was detected many times. A much larger clone differs from this one at a single base, so this may be a read error. The chain links TRBV20-1 to TRBJ2-5; 7 bases align to TRBD2. Germline V lookup: CDR1 DFQATT, CDR2 SNEGSKA (reference sequence). The CDR3 covers 14 residues. Germline trimming cut 4 bases from V and 2 bases from J; bases unmatched to any gene: 7. This chain's CDR3 is CSATTPGLQETQYF. In DNA form, the CDR3 reads TGCAGTGCTACAACCCCGGGACTACAAGAGACCCAGTACTTC.